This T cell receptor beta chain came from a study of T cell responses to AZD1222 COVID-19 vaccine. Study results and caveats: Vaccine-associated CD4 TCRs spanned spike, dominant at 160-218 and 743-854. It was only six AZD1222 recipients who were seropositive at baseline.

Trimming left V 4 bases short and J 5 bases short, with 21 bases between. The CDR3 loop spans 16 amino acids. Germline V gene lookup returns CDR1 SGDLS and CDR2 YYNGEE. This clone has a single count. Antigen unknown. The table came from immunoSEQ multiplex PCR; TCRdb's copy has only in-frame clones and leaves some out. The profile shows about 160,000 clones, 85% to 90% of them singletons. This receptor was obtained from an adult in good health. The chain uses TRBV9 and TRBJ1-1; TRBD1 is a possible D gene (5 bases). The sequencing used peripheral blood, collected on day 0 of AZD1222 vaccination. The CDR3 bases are TGTGCCAGCAGCCCTCATGGGGGGGGACGAAGGACTGAAGCTTTCTTT. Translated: CASSPHGGGRRTEAFF.